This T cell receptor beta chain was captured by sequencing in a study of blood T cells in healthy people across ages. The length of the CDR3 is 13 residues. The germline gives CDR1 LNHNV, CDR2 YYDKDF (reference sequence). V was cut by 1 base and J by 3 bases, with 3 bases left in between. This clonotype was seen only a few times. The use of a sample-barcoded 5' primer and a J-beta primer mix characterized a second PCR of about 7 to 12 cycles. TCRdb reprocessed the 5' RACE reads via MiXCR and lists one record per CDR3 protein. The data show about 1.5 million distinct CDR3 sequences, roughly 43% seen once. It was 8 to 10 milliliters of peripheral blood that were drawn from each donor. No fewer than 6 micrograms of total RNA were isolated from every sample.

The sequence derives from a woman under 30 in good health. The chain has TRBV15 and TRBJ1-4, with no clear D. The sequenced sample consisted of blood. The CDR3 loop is CATSRGPNEKLFF. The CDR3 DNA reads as TGTGCCACCAGCAGAGGTCCTAATGAAAAACTGTTTTTT.